Reported below is one T cell receptor (beta chain). This receptor's antigen is unknown. No clone much larger than this one lies a single base away; base qualities are absent. The sample originates from a study of patients and donors after allogeneic stem cell transplantation (dated by TCRdb to the early 2020s). The method was RT-PCR. Sequenced on a NextSeq 550. TCRdb itself trimmed the public reads at Q25 with fastp, ran MiXCR and retained productive beta chains. Rows with one shared CDR3 protein collapse into an entry with the most common genes and DNA. This sample comprises more than 850,000 distinct CDR3 sequences, 18% of them detected only once. Of the sample, 5% to 7.5% falls within the top ten clones. Taken from the germline V gene, the CDR1 and CDR2 loops are SGHTA and FQGNSA. The CDR3 runs 15 amino acids, cysteine and phenylalanine included. Only the CDR3 DNA stays, 45 bases, in frame from base 1. V and J are truncated by 4 bases and 6 bases respectively, leaving an intervening sequence of 19 bases.

The receptor was derived from a human donor who was either an allogeneic HSCT recipient or a stem cell or donor lymphocyte infusion donor (not recorded which). It is not recorded whose cells these are; they may come from a transplant donor. This chain is built from TRBV7-2 and TRBJ2-7; the D gene cannot be named for sure. Sequencing input: blood, either unsorted or a sorted T cell fraction (not recorded which). The CDR3 protein sequence reads: CASSYAPLLSSEQYF. The DNA reads TGTGCCAGCAGCTACGCCCCCCTACTGAGTTCCGAGCAGTACTTC. The CDR3 plus the reference TRBV7-2 and TRBJ2-7 genes for the other parts give the full variable domain: GAGVSQSPSNKVTEKGKDVELRCDPISGHTALYWYRQSLGQGLEFLIYFQGNSAPDKSGLPSDRFSAERTGGSVSTLTIQRTQQEDSAVYLCASSYAPLLSSEQYFGPGTRLTVT.